The rows below give T cell receptor beta chains drawn from one sample of a study of CD8 T cells in Susac syndrome. MiXCR, applied by TCRdb to the immunoSEQ multiplex PCR reads, yields one record per CDR3 protein. Of about 200,000 distinct CDR3 sequences listed, more than 90% are singletons. Sequencing was carried out using CD4+ T cells from PBMCs. Receptor source: a human donor with multiple sclerosis. The CDR3 runs from the conserved cysteine through the conserved F or W. A D gene is named only where the DNA matches it firmly. Only some rows state a clone size, as once, few, many or a class for expanded clones.

CDR3 protein,CDR3 DNA,J gene,V gene,D gene,CDR3 length,clone size
CASSREQGRETQYF,TGTGCCAGCAGCCGAGAACAGGGTCGAGAGACCCAGTACTTC,TRBJ2-5,TRBV7-9,NA,14,NA
CSASNRAGEQYF,TGCAGTGCTAGTAACAGGGCTGGTGAGCAGTACTTC,TRBJ2-7,TRBV20-1,NA,12,once
CASSVGVGREAFF,TGTGCCAGCAGCGTAGGAGTCGGCAGGGAAGCTTTCTTT,TRBJ1-1,TRBV9,NA,13,NA
CASGERGKDHSPLHF,TGTGCTAGTGGGGAAAGGGGAAAGGACCATTCACCCCTCCACTTT,TRBJ1-6,TRBV12-5,NA,15,NA
CAWSVTLGDTEAFF,TGTGCCTGGAGTGTCACCCTGGGGGACACTGAAGCTTTCTTT,TRBJ1-1,TRBV30,NA,14,NA
CASSQEGGGGLIEKLFF,TGCGCCAGCAGCCAAGAGGGTGGAGGGGGGCTTATTGAAAAACTGTTTTTT,TRBJ1-4,TRBV4-1,NA,17,NA
CASLYGSGDSNQPQHF,TGTGCCAGCCTCTACGGATCGGGTGATAGCAATCAGCCCCAGCATTTT,TRBJ1-5,TRBV6-1,NA,16,NA
CASSPGGSWNKETQYF,TGTGCCAGCAGCCCCGGGGGGAGTTGGAACAAAGAGACCCAGTACTTC,TRBJ2-5,TRBV12-3/TRBV12-4,TRBD2,16,NA
CASSEGPWRRETQYF,TGTGCCAGCAGCGAAGGCCCTTGGAGGAGAGAGACCCAGTACTTC,TRBJ2-5,TRBV7-3,NA,15,NA
CATSSLEDLNTRAQHF,TGTGCCACCAGCAGCCTCGAGGATCTGAATACTAGGGCCCAGCATTTT,TRBJ1-5,TRBV15,NA,16,NA
CASSPPGAREKLFF,TGCGCCAGCAGCCCCCCGGGGGCGCGTGAAAAACTGTTTTTT,TRBJ1-4,TRBV4-1,NA,14,NA
CSARWELAGDEQFF,TGCAGTGCTAGATGGGAACTAGCGGGGGATGAGCAGTTCTTC,TRBJ2-1,TRBV20-1,TRBD2,14,once
CASSPQGGTYEQYF,TGTGCCAGCAGCCCCCAGGGGGGTACCTACGAGCAGTACTTC,TRBJ2-7,TRBV7-2,NA,14,NA
CASSQGTGGSYNSPLHF,TGTGCCAGCAGCCAAGGGACAGGGGGCTCCTATAATTCACCCCTCCACTTT,TRBJ1-6,TRBV14,TRBD1,17,NA
CASSQEGRAAFF,TGTGCCAGCAGCCAGGAAGGGAGGGCAGCTTTCTTT,TRBJ1-1,TRBV12-3/TRBV12-4,NA,12,NA
CASSPTRLAGAGDTQYF,TGTGCCAGCTCACCAACCCGACTAGCGGGGGCGGGAGATACGCAGTATTTT,TRBJ2-3,TRBV18,TRBD2,17,NA
CSVRLPGEAFF,TGCAGCGTTCGGTTGCCCGGTGAAGCTTTCTTT,TRBJ1-1,TRBV29-1,NA,11,once
CASSVVGDTQYF,TGTGCCAGCAGTGTAGTGGGAGATACGCAGTATTTT,TRBJ2-3,TRBV28,NA,12,few
CASYYFMNTEAFF,TGTGCCAGCTATTACTTCATGAACACTGAAGCTTTCTTT,TRBJ1-1,TRBV5-4,NA,13,NA
CASSQCKPGNTEAFF,TGCGCCAGCAGTCAATGTAAACCAGGGAACACTGAAGCTTTCTTT,TRBJ1-1,TRBV23-1,NA,15,NA
CASSLVTRSPLHF,TGTGCCAGCAGCTTGGTGACCAGATCACCCCTCCACTTT,TRBJ1-6,TRBV5-6,NA,13,NA
CAWNKAGFAGELFF,TGTGCCTGGAATAAGGCGGGGTTTGCCGGGGAGCTGTTTTTT,TRBJ2-2,TRBV30,NA,14,once
CACSDNSPLHF,TGTGCCTGCAGCGATAATTCACCCCTCCACTTT,TRBJ1-6,TRBV30,NA,11,NA
CSAAGEAYEQYF,TGCAGTGCAGCGGGGGAGGCCTACGAGCAGTACTTC,TRBJ2-7,TRBV20-1,TRBD2,12,NA
CASSPLRVSMNTEAFF,TGTGCCAGCTCACCCCTCAGGGTTTCGATGAACACTGAAGCTTTCTTT,TRBJ1-1,TRBV18,NA,16,NA
CASSLEANTQYF,TGTGCCAGCAGCTTAGAAGCGAATACGCAGTATTTT,TRBJ2-3,TRBV7-9,NA,12,NA
CASSQLDLGLARYEQYF,TGCGCCAGCAGCCAACTCGATTTGGGACTAGCGCGCTACGAGCAGTACTTC,TRBJ2-7,TRBV4-1,TRBD2,17,NA
CAGLDSSYEQYF,TGTGCCGGATTAGACAGCTCCTACGAGCAGTACTTC,TRBJ2-7,TRBV19,NA,12,NA
CAWSVRGGTNTGELFF,TGTGCCTGGAGTGTACGAGGGGGCACGAACACCGGGGAGCTGTTTTTT,TRBJ2-2,TRBV30,TRBD1,16,NA
CATSPERASGANYEQYF,TGTGCCACATCCCCGGAAAGGGCTAGCGGGGCCAACTACGAGCAGTACTTC,TRBJ2-7,TRBV15,TRBD2,17,NA
CASRGQGARDEYF,TGTGCCAGCAGGGGACAGGGGGCACGCGATGAGTACTTC,TRBJ2-4,TRBV12-3/TRBV12-4,TRBD1,13,NA
CSARVPAGELFF,TGCAGTGCTAGAGTCCCCGCCGGGGAGCTGTTTTTT,TRBJ2-2,TRBV20-1,NA,12,NA
CSAMDNSGANVLTF,TGCAGCGCTATGGATAACTCTGGGGCCAACGTCCTGACTTTC,TRBJ2-6,TRBV29-1,NA,14,NA
CASSLGTANTEAFF,TGTGCCAGCAGCTTGGGGACAGCGAACACTGAAGCTTTCTTT,TRBJ1-1,TRBV3-1,TRBD1,14,NA
CASSQPETEAFF,TGTGCCAGCAGTCAACCCGAGACTGAAGCTTTCTTT,TRBJ1-1,TRBV6-6,NA,12,NA
CASSKETGDGEKLFF,TGTGCCAGCAGCAAAGAGACGGGGGATGGTGAAAAACTGTTTTTT,TRBJ1-4,TRBV21-1,NA,15,once
CASSLRARNLLSSYEQYF,TGTGCCAGCAGCCTCCGGGCGCGAAACCTCCTCAGCTCCTACGAGCAGTACTTC,TRBJ2-7,TRBV27,NA,18,NA
CSVGGGQSYEQYF,TGCAGCGTTGGAGGAGGGCAGTCCTACGAGCAGTACTTC,TRBJ2-7,TRBV29-1,NA,13,NA
CASSLLLIVRNTEAFF,TGTGCCAGCAGCCTCCTTTTGATAGTCCGGAACACTGAAGCTTTCTTT,TRBJ1-1,TRBV12-3/TRBV12-4,NA,16,NA
CSARGLAGSYNEQFF,TGCAGTGCGAGAGGACTAGCGGGGAGCTACAATGAGCAGTTCTTC,TRBJ2-1,TRBV20-1,TRBD2,15,NA
CASGFRLAGGVYF,TGTGCTAGTGGTTTCCGACTAGCGGGGGGTGTCTACTTC,TRBJ2-5,TRBV12-5,TRBD2,13,NA
CATSDWRETQYF,TGTGCCACCAGTGATTGGAGGGAGACCCAGTACTTC,TRBJ2-5,TRBV24-1,NA,12,NA
CASSLTAGLAGGRETQYF,TGTGCCAGCAGCCTCACGGCTGGACTAGCGGGGGGCCGGGAGACCCAGTACTTC,TRBJ2-5,TRBV7-8,TRBD2,18,once
CATSRGGRTQYF,TGTGCCACCAGCAGAGGGGGGCGGACCCAGTACTTC,TRBJ2-5,TRBV15,NA,12,NA
CSASFGTGELFF,TGCAGTGCTAGTTTCGGAACCGGGGAGCTGTTTTTT,TRBJ2-2,TRBV20-1,NA,12,NA
CASSNPGGLPYEQYF,TGTGCCAGCAGCAATCCGGGGGGGCTGCCCTACGAGCAGTACTTC,TRBJ2-7,TRBV28,TRBD2,15,NA
CASSQDAATNEKLFF,TGCGCCAGCAGCCAAGATGCCGCAACTAATGAAAAACTGTTTTTT,TRBJ1-4,TRBV4-3,NA,15,NA
CASSQEGGYSYNEQFF,TGTGCCAGCAGCCAAGAGGGCGGCTACTCCTACAATGAGCAGTTCTTC,TRBJ2-1,TRBV14,NA,16,NA
CSARPQAETQYF,TGCAGTGCTAGACCCCAGGCAGAGACCCAGTACTTC,TRBJ2-5,TRBV20-1,NA,12,NA
CSVGELANSPLHF,TGCAGCGTTGGGGAACTCGCTAATTCACCCCTCCACTTT,TRBJ1-6,TRBV29-1,NA,13,NA
CSATAVAGVTDTQYF,TGCAGTGCCACCGCGGTAGCGGGAGTCACAGATACGCAGTATTTT,TRBJ2-3,TRBV20-1,TRBD2,15,NA
CASSDRLWDEQFF,TGTGCCAGCAGTGACAGGCTGTGGGATGAGCAGTTCTTC,TRBJ2-1,TRBV25-1,NA,13,NA
CSARPGASGVSVQFF,TGCAGTGCTAGACCTGGGGCTAGCGGGGTTTCAGTCCAGTTCTTC,TRBJ2-1,TRBV20-1,TRBD2,15,NA
CAGTQPGLALHEQFF,TGTGCCGGCACACAACCAGGACTAGCTTTACATGAGCAGTTCTTC,TRBJ2-1,TRBV7-3,TRBD2,15,NA
CSARRDYSIDEQFF,TGCAGTGCTAGGAGAGACTACAGTATAGATGAGCAGTTCTTC,TRBJ2-1,TRBV20-1,NA,14,once
CASSHGDEQFF,TGTGCCAGCAGCCACGGCGATGAGCAGTTCTTC,TRBJ2-1,TRBV4-2,NA,11,NA
CASSQEVLGGGPDTQYF,TGTGCCAGCAGCCAAGAGGTTCTGGGGGGGGGCCCAGATACGCAGTATTTT,TRBJ2-3,TRBV4-2,NA,17,NA
CSARVQLVNTEAFF,TGCAGTGCTAGAGTGCAGTTAGTGAACACTGAAGCTTTCTTT,TRBJ1-1,TRBV20-1,NA,14,NA